One sample yielded the 21 T cell receptor beta chains listed below, sequenced in a study of OX40 agonist ivuxolimab in advanced cancers. Data came from immunoSEQ multiplex PCR; TCRdb stores just in-frame clones and leaves some out. Counted here are tens of thousands of clones, over 75% occurring once; the ten biggest clones make up 8.2%. This sample comprised CD4+ or CD8+ T cells sorted from blood, obtained in a trial of the OX40 agonist ivuxolimab. These TCRs come from an adult with an advanced solid tumor such as melanoma, head and neck, liver or kidney cancer.

This chain connects TRBV5-1 to TRBJ2-7; 7 bases agree with TRBD2. Germline loops: CDR1 SGHRS, CDR2 YFSETQ. The CDR3 loop spans 16 amino acids. The junction had 7 bases not matched to a gene; V was cut back by 0 bases and J by 1 base. CDR3 nucleotides: TGCGCCAGCAGCTTGGGGCCAGCGGGGAAATCCTACGAGCAGTACTTC. Translated, it gives CASSLGPAGKSYEQYF.

The chain joins TRBV7-2 to TRBJ1-5; D not certain. CDR3 length: 13 residues. Germline V gene lookup returns CDR1 SGHTA and CDR2 FQGNSA. Between the trimmed V and J ends, which lost 2 bases and 2 bases, there was a span of 4 bases. CDR3 residues: CASSLKGNQPQHF. The CDR3 nucleotides read TGTGCCAGCAGCTTAAAGGGCAATCAGCCCCAGCATTTT.

The V call is TRBV5-1, the J call TRBJ2-5; D gene uncertain. The J call may be incorrect, as the DNA end agrees better with TRBJ2-7. The CDR3 length is 13 residues. From germline, CDR1 is SGHRS and CDR2 YFSETQ. The CDR3 is CASRTESSYEQYF. DNA of the CDR3: TGCGCCAGCAGAACGGAAAGCTCCTACGAGCAGTACTTC.

This chain uses TRBV6-5 with TRBJ2-5, with a possible D match to TRBD2 (6 bases). The germline V and J ends were trimmed by 0 bases and 4 bases, with 9 bases remaining between them. CDR3 length: 14 residues. Germline V gives CDR1 MNHEY, CDR2 SVGAGI. This chain's CDR3 is CASSYSTGGETQYF. The CDR3 DNA follows: TGTGCCAGCAGTTACTCGACCGGGGGAGAGACCCAGTACTTC.

The chain couples TRBV25-1 to TRBJ2-3, with TRBD2 identical over 8 bases. There are 15 residues in the CDR3. The V and J ends lost 5 bases and 4 bases, in that order; junction bases with no gene match: 8. Germline assignment: CDR1 MGHDK and CDR2 SYGVNS. The CDR3 DNA sequence: TGTGCCAGCAGTACTCCGGGGGGGGGCGCAGATACGCAGTATTTT. Residues: CASSTPGGGADTQYF. The full variable domain, in which reference TRBV25-1 and TRBJ2-3 provide the parts outside the CDR3, is EADIYQTPRYLVIGTGKKITLECSQTMGHDKMYWYQQDPGMELHLIHYSYGVNSTEKGDLSSESTVSRIRTEHFPLTLESARPSHTSQYLCASSTPGGGADTQYFGPGTRLTVL.

This chain uses TRBV11-3 with TRBJ2-7, with D perhaps matching TRBD1 (7 bases). The germline CDR1 and CDR2 sequences are SGHNT and YENEEA. V was pared by 2 bases and J by 3 bases, with 14 bases between. The length of the CDR3 is 15 residues. CDR3: CASSLQGGQNYEQYF. In DNA, the CDR3 is TGTGCCAGCAGCTTACAGGGGGGACAGAACTACGAGCAGTACTTC.

The rearrangement uses TRBV9 and TRBJ2-3, with TRBD2 matching over 7 bases. V lost 3 bases to trimming and J lost 6 bases; unmatched junction nucleotides: 4. This CDR3 region has 13 residues. Germline CDR1 reads SGDLS; CDR2 reads YYNGEE. The CDR3 spells CASSAGRRDTQYF. CDR3 in DNA: TGTGCCAGCAGCGCCGGGAGGAGGGATACGCAGTATTTT.

V and J are TRBV5-1 and TRBJ2-2; D ambiguous. The V end was cut by 0 bases, the J end by 0 bases, with 3 bases between. The CDR3 totals 14 residues. Germline CDR1 and CDR2: SGHRS and YFSETQ. The CDR3 sequence: CASSLAANTGELFF. As DNA, the CDR3 is TGCGCCAGCAGCTTGGCGGCGAACACCGGGGAGCTGTTTTTT. The entire variable domain, with the rest obtained from reference TRBV5-1 and TRBJ2-2, is as follows: KAGVTQTPRYLIKTRGQQVTLSCSPISGHRSVSWYQQTPGQGLQFLFEYFSETQRNKGNFPGRFSGRQFSNSRSEMNVSTLELGDSALYLCASSLAANTGELFFGEGSRLTVL.

The chain joins TRBV11-3 to TRBJ2-1; D tentatively reads TRBD1 or TRBD2 (6 bases each). Trimming pared 1 base from V and 8 bases from J, leaving 18 bases between. The germline CDR1 and CDR2 sequences are SGHNT and YENEEA. This CDR3 comprises 16 residues. The DNA for the CDR3 is TGTGCCAGCAGCTTAGGTGTAGGGGGGCGGTTGGATGAGCAGTTCTTC. Translating it yields CASSLGVGGRLDEQFF.

This clone was seen just once. The chain joins TRBV9 to TRBJ2-1; D uncertain. From germline, CDR1 is SGDLS and CDR2 YYNGEE. The CDR3 is 16 residues long. V lost 0 bases and J 0 bases, leaving 10 bases between the germline ends. The chain's CDR3 is CASSVGILSSYNEQFF. CDR3 DNA sequence: TGTGCCAGCAGCGTAGGAATACTCAGCTCCTACAATGAGCAGTTCTTC.

The rearrangement uses TRBV11-2 and TRBJ2-2, with 7 bases that match TRBD2. CDR1 is SGHAT, CDR2 FQNNGV, per germline. This CDR3 is built from 17 residues. The V gene end was trimmed by 5 bases and the J gene end by 0 bases; junction bases not matched to a gene: 9. CDR3 in amino acids: CASSPLGRGPNTGELFF. In DNA, the CDR3 is TGTGCCAGCAGCCCCCTAGGGAGGGGCCCGAACACCGGGGAGCTGTTTTTT. The entire variable domain, with the rest obtained from reference TRBV11-2 and TRBJ2-2, is as follows: EAGVAQSPRYKIIEKRQSVAFWCNPISGHATLYWYQQILGQGPKLLIQFQNNGVVDDSQLPKDRFSAERLKGVDSTLKIQPAKLEDSAVYLCASSPLGRGPNTGELFFGEGSRLTVL.

This chain links TRBV5-8 with TRBJ2-7, with D tentatively TRBD2 (5 bases). This CDR3 is built from 15 residues. Germline lookup yields CDR1 SGHTS and CDR2 YDEGEE. V shed 7 bases and J shed 0 bases, with 17 bases lying between them. The chain's CDR3 is CASGTREKPSYEQYV. The DNA of the CDR3 is TGTGCCAGCGGCACTAGAGAGAAGCCCTCCTACGAGCAGTACGTC.

The rearrangement links TRBV7-9 to TRBJ1-4; D not resolved. This CDR3 is 12 amino acids long. Germline values: CDR1 SEHNR, CDR2 FQNEAQ (reference sequence). V lost 1 base and J lost 4, with 1 base in between. The CDR3 region has the DNA TGTGCCAGCAGCTTAGATAATGAAAAACTGTTTTTT. It codes for CASSLDNEKLFF.

The rearrangement uses TRBV7-2 and TRBJ2-5; TRBD1 agrees at 7 bases. Germline V gene data show CDR1 as SGHTA and CDR2 as FQGNSA. The CDR3 contains 13 residues. Losses at the gene ends were 5 bases for V and 2 bases for J; bases not matched to a gene: 2. CDR3 nucleotide sequence: TGTGCCAGCAGCCAGGGGGATCAAGAGACCCAGTACTTC. Amino acids: CASSQGDQETQYF.

The chain has TRBV29-1 and TRBJ2-3, with D possibly matching TRBD2 (5 bases). There are 16 residues in the CDR3. V lost 6 bases and J lost 0, with 19 bases in between. The germline V gene has CDR1 SQVTM and CDR2 ANQGSEA. This CDR3 reads CSVARADWTSTDTQYF. DNA of the CDR3: TGCAGCGTCGCCAGAGCCGACTGGACTAGCACAGATACGCAGTATTTT.

V and J are TRBV28 and TRBJ2-2, with 9 bases that match TRBD1. CDR3 length: 17 amino acids. From germline, CDR1 is MDHEN and CDR2 SYDVKM. V gave up 4 bases and J gave up 5 bases; unmatched junction bases: 11. CDR3 DNA sequence: TGTGCCAGCAGTTCCCCCCGCCAACAGGGGGCGACCGGGGAGCTGTTTTTT. Its translation is CASSSPRQQGATGELFF. Based on the CDR3 plus reference TRBV28 and TRBJ2-2, the full variable domain is DVKVTQSSRYLVKRTGEKVFLECVQDMDHENMFWYRQDPGLGLRLIYFSYDVKMKEKGDIPEGYSVSREKKERFSLILESASTNQTSMYLCASSSPRQQGATGELFFGEGSRLTVL.

The chain carries TRBV7-2 and TRBJ1-5; tentatively, D is TRBD1 (6 bases). Between the trimmed V and J ends, which lost 5 bases and 1 base, there was a span of 12 bases. CDR1 SGHTA and CDR2 FQGNSA come from the germline V gene. The CDR3 length is 15 residues. The CDR3 DNA reads TGTGCCAGCAGCCCGGTACAGGGCAGCAATCAGCCCCAGCATTTT. It translates to CASSPVQGSNQPQHF.

The gene calls are TRBV19 and TRBJ1-4; D is possibly TRBD1 (6 bases). CDR3 size: 14 residues. Trimming took off 6 bases at V and 5 bases at J, with 13 bases between the two ends. Per the germline V gene, CDR1 is LNHDA and CDR2 is SQIVND (reference sequence). The CDR3 sequence: CASSHQGLNEKLFF. The CDR3 bases are TGTGCCAGTAGCCACCAGGGGTTAAATGAAAAACTGTTTTTT.

The CDR3 DNA reads TGTGCCTGCGGTCCGGGACTCTACTACAATGAGCAGTTCTTC. Translating it yields CACGPGLYYNEQFF. J is TRBJ2-1 and V is TRBV30; D possibly corresponds to TRBD2 (6 bases). Trimming cost V 6 bases and J 3 bases, with 15 bases left between them. Germline V CDR1 and CDR2: GTSNPN, SVGIG (reference sequence). This CDR3 has 14 residues.

This sequence joins TRBV18 and TRBJ2-1, with 9 bases aligning to TRBD2. This CDR3 contains 16 residues. V lost 5 bases and J lost 7; bases outside the gene matches: 12. Germline CDR1 reads KGHSH; CDR2 reads LQKENI. This chain's CDR3 is CASSSLAGESWNEQFF. CDR3 nucleotide sequence: TGTGCCAGCTCATCCTTAGCGGGAGAATCATGGAATGAGCAGTTCTTC.

This clone was found once. The chain couples TRBV28 to TRBJ2-7, with TRBD1 matching over 7 bases. The CDR3 consists of 18 residues. Germline CDR1 reads MDHEN; CDR2 reads SYDVKM. V lost 4 bases to trimming and J lost 2 bases; unmatched junction nucleotides: 17. In DNA form, the CDR3 reads TGTGCCAGCAGTTCCCGAGGATCGTGGGACAGCCGGGCCTACGAGCAGTACTTC. Translated: CASSSRGSWDSRAYEQYF.